A selection of T cell receptor beta chains follows, all from one sample in a study of blood T cell repertoires in COVID-19. Repertoires were generated with immunoSEQ multiplex PCR, while TCRdb's copy carries only in-frame clones and drops some. The table has a few hundred thousand clones, 88% seen once. The specimen sequenced was peripheral blood. These receptors were taken from a woman younger than 45 who had recovered from COVID-19. The CDR3 runs from the conserved cysteine through the conserved F or W.

v_gene,CDR3aa
TRBV4-3,CASSQRVRGNTEAFF
TRBV3-1/TRBV3-2,CASSRQSAQETQYF
TRBV18,CASSPKSPGQGARNYGYTF
TRBV19,CASSNRGRGDYGYTF
TRBV2,CASSDQGDLYEQYF
TRBV15,CATRSATNEKLFF
TRBV9,CASSPWGGNTGELFF
TRBV12-3/TRBV12-4,CASSAPGHRRAFF
TRBV27,CTTRGHQQETQYF
TRBV6-2/TRBV6-3,CASSGGWGEQFF
TRBV3-1/TRBV3-2,CASSPPLAGGTDTQYF
TRBV7-2,CASSLSSGGPETQYF
TRBV4-2,CASSQEGGRVFSQPQHF
TRBV6-5,CASSYAGDGYTF
TRBV5-1,CASSHSSVGTDTQYF
TRBV7-9,CASSLASRFTTDTQYF
TRBV18,CASSEAYNSPLHF
TRBV7-2,CASSLVRAGGVETQYF
TRBV10-3,CAISADRGKAEAFF
TRBV7-9,CASSPVLGNTIYF
TRBV4-1,CASSQDQGTHIGETQYF
TRBV5-4,CASRAGTGGQEDTQYF
TRBV7-2,CASSLTMTSWQETQYF
TRBV6-6,CASSYGGVAFF
TRBV6-2/TRBV6-3,CASSFRSSYNSPLHF
TRBV4-3,CASSQGRTGGYEQYF
TRBV5-1,CASSLGRTQETQYF
TRBV19,CASRYGATNEKLFF
TRBV19,CASSIGVGSSYEQYF
TRBV5-1,CASSLGTGVNQPQHF
TRBV4-2,CASSQVVGQGAKGNTIYF
TRBV5-1,CASSPGQGWAFELFF